Only a few counts were recorded for the clone carrying this TCR beta chain. The antigen is not known. The entry originates in a study of T-cell reconstitution after alpha-beta-depleted transplantation in children. Study-wide points: About two months after transplant, alpha-beta T cells reportedly came from several hundred expanded graft clones. T-cell numbers and diversity one year post-transplant derived largely from freshly generated T cells. After transplant, high TCRbeta diversity at day 60 in some patients arose from surviving recipient T cells and thymic progenitors.

Germline-derived CDR1 and CDR2 are LNHDA and SQIVND (reference sequence). The CDR3 consists of 14 residues. V shed 7 bases and J shed 6 bases, with 16 bases lying between them. Unique molecular identifiers were incorporated during preparation of the TCRbeta library. TCRdb recomputed calls from the PCR reads with MiXCR, one row per CDR3 protein. The table shows hundreds of thousands of distinct CDR3 sequences, with over 10% occurring only once. The TCR was taken from a male patient younger than 18 who had a stem cell transplant for acute myeloid leukemia, so the T cells may come from the graft donor. Material: PBMCs, mostly from graft donor cells, obtained 360 days after TCRalphabeta/CD19-depleted stem cell transplant. The chain carries TRBV19 and TRBJ2-4, with D uncertain. DNA for the CDR3: TGTGCCAGTACAGAGGACCGGGCATTAAACATTCAGTACTTC. Its protein product is CASTEDRALNIQYF.